This T cell receptor beta chain is from a study of cytomegalovirus exposure and HLA in healthy donors. Across the whole study: Most donors, roughly 84% of some 400 genotyped, fell in the Caucasian-associated ancestry cluster.

PCR amplification relied on 60 Vbeta primers (plus 13 Jbeta primers). Method: immunoSEQ multiplex PCR; TCRdb's copy keeps in-frame clones and lacks some. This table has some 52,000 clones, around 70% appearing once. With regard to this clone: The antigen is undetermined.

Trimming stripped 4 bases from V and 8 bases from J, with 14 bases between. CDR3 length: 13 residues. The germline gives CDR1 MNHEY, CDR2 SVGAGI. Study findings and constraints: Usually a TCR sequence was rare, but some public TCRs were found in many donors. In vitro, three CMV-associated chains proved specific for CMV antigens. Sequencing depth roughly uniform across donors was assumed in presence/absence analyses.

J is TRBJ1-2 and V is TRBV6-5; D perhaps matches TRBD1 (6 bases). The receptor's source is a man between 18 and 35 years old in good health and CMV-seronegative. Sequenced: PBMCs. CDR3 coding DNA: TGTGCCAGCAGTTTAACAGGGTATCAAGGCTACACCTTC. Translation: CASSLTGYQGYTF.